A single sample is the source of the 8 T cell receptor beta chains below, sequenced in a study of regulatory T cells in long-lasting Graves disease. Described time point: persistent/refractory GD, antithyroid drugs over 5 years with positive TRAb. From RNA extracted from PBMCs, the TCR library was made. Combining iRepertoire HTBI primers with Arm-PCR of CDR3 regions, the authors built TCR beta libraries. TCRdb fed the multiplex PCR reads into MiXCR, producing one record per CDR3 protein. The table includes approximately 350,000 distinct CDR3 sequences, more than 20% detected once. The starting material was peripheral blood mononuclear cells (PBMCs), obtained when the disease was refractory, from a patient treated with antithyroid drugs. The source is a woman in her thirties or forties with Graves disease.

This clonotype came up a few times. This chain links TRBV4-1 with TRBJ2-7; D uncertain. This CDR3 comprises 14 residues. Germline V gene lookup returns CDR1 MGHRA and CDR2 YSYEKL. Deletions cut 6 bases from V and 4 bases from J, with 16 bases between. The CDR3 spells CASSLATQGYEQYF. The CDR3 region has the DNA TGCGCCAGCAGTCTGGCCACCCAAGGGTACGAGCAGTACTTC.

This clonotype was seen only once. The chain uses TRBV20-1 and TRBJ1-5, with D perhaps TRBD1 (5 bases). The CDR3 contains 17 residues. Germline loops: CDR1 DFQATT, CDR2 SNEGSKA (reference sequence). V was pared by 0 bases and J by 3 bases, with 18 bases between. The CDR3 nucleotides are TGCAGTGCTAGAGAAAAATTGTGGGGCCCCCCCAATCAGCCCCAGCATTTT. Translated: CSAREKLWGPPNQPQHF.

This clonotype was recorded at least ten times. The chain links TRBV2 to TRBJ2-7; TRBD1 matches at 9 bases. The ends lost 6 bases at V and 4 bases at J; junction bases unmatched: 10. The CDR3 consists of 15 residues. Per the germline V gene, CDR1 is SNHLY and CDR2 is FYNNEI. CDR3 sequence (DNA): TGTGCCAGCAGATCTAGAAGGACAGGGGAATACGAGCAGTACTTC. Its protein is CASRSRRTGEYEQYF.

The chain couples TRBV10-3 to TRBJ2-3; unclear D gene. V lost 2 bases and J lost 4, with 7 bases in between. This CDR3 is 13 amino acids long. Germline V gives CDR1 ENHRY, CDR2 SYGVKD. The chain's CDR3 is CAISEIGADTQYF. Written as DNA, the CDR3 is TGTGCCATCAGTGAGATCGGCGCAGATACGCAGTATTTT.

This clonotype was found many times. The chain is built from TRBV5-5 and TRBJ1-1; D not resolved. Per the germline V gene, CDR1 is SGHKS and CDR2 is YYEKEE (reference sequence). Trimming removed 4 bases at V and 3 bases at J, with 13 bases between. The length of the CDR3 is 14 residues. The CDR3 here is CASSLDPTDTEAFF. Written as DNA, the CDR3 is TGTGCCAGCAGCCTGGACCCAACTGACACTGAAGCTTTCTTT. The variable domain in full, completed from reference TRBV5-5 and TRBJ1-1, reads DAGVTQSPTHLIKTRGQQVTLRCSPISGHKSVSWYQQVLGQGPQFIFQYYEKEERGRGNFPDRFSARQFPNYSSELNVNALLLGDSALYLCASSLDPTDTEAFFGQGTRLTVV.

To note about this clonotype: Just one base apart from a much larger clone, this may be a read error. The V and J genes are TRBV28 and TRBJ1-5; D is unresolved. CDR1 and CDR2 from the germline V gene are MDHEN and SYDVKM. The V gene lost 4 bases and the J gene lost 9 bases, with 13 bases spanning the gap. The CDR3 loop spans 13 amino acids. The CDR3 is CASSSTGISPQHF. CDR3 DNA sequence: TGTGCCAGCAGTTCCACCGGGATTTCGCCCCAGCATTTT.

This clonotype was observed at least ten times. The V call is TRBV6-1, the J call TRBJ1-1, with TRBD1 matching over 7 bases. CDR1 and CDR2 (germline): MNHNS, SASEGT. CDR3 size: 14 residues. Trimming removed 11 bases from V and 1 base from J; junction bases left unmatched: 10. CDR3 DNA: TGTGCCGCCAGGTGGGCAGGGGGGAACACTGAAGCTTTCTTT. Amino acids: CAARWAGGNTEAFF.

This clonotype came up many times. This chain uses TRBV28 with TRBJ2-7, with 12 positions matching TRBD1. V lost 4 bases, J lost 5 bases, and 3 bases stayed unmatched. This CDR3 is 14 amino acids long. Germline lookup yields CDR1 MDHEN and CDR2 SYDVKM. This CDR3 is CASSSGTGGHEQYF. The CDR3 DNA reads TGTGCCAGCAGTTCAGGGACAGGGGGCCACGAGCAGTACTTC.